This T cell receptor (beta chain) was recorded in a study of cytomegalovirus exposure and HLA in healthy donors. Germline lookup yields CDR1 SGDLS and CDR2 YYNGEE. The length of the CDR3 is 15 residues. The V segment lost 4 bases and the J segment 2 bases; nucleotides outside the gene matches: 7. The table lists this clone with a few counts. PCR employed 60 Vbeta and 13 Jbeta primers. Using immunoSEQ multiplex PCR, the repertoire was profiled, and TCRdb retains in-frame clones only, with some absent. The sample lists under 140,000 clones; around 84% were seen once. Sequencing was performed on PBMCs. This TCR was recovered from a woman in her thirties in good health and CMV-seronegative. The V call is TRBV9, the J call TRBJ2-7; TRBD1 matches at 9 bases. The CDR3 nucleotides are TGTGCCAGCAGCTCCTCCGGGACAGGGCCCTACGAGCAGTACTTC. This translates into CASSSSGTGPYEQYF. The whole variable domain, filled in from reference TRBV9 and TRBJ2-7, reads DSGVTQTPKHLITATGQRVTLRCSPRSGDLSVYWYQQSLDQGLQFLIQYYNGEERAKGNILERFSAQQFPDLHSELNLSSLELGDSALYFCASSSSGTGPYEQYFGPGTRLTVT.